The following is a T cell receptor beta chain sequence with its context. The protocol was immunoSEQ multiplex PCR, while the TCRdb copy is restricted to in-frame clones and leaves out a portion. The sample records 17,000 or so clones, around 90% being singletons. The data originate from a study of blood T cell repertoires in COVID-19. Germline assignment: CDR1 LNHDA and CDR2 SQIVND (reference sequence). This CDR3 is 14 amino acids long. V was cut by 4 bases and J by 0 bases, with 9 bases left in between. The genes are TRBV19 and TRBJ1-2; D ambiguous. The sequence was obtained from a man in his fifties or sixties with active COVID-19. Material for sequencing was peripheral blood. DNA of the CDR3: TGTGCCAGTAGTACAGACGGGGCTAACTATGGCTACACCTTC. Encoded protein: CASSTDGANYGYTF.